This T cell receptor beta chain was profiled in a study of T-cell reconstitution after alpha-beta-depleted transplantation in children. Unique molecular identifiers featured in how the TCRbeta library was prepared. One entry per CDR3 protein results from TCRdb running MiXCR on the PCR reads. Of hundreds of thousands of distinct CDR3 sequences in the sample, approximately 8.9% are singletons; the top ten hold roughly 6%. This CDR3 has 17 amino acids. Trimming removed 4 bases at V and 5 bases at J, with 22 bases between. In germline, CDR1 is MGHRA, CDR2 YSYEKL. Regarding the study as a whole: Counts and diversity of T cells one year after transplant came mostly from newly produced T cells. Several hundred rapidly expanded clones from non-depleted graft cells reportedly supplied alpha-beta T cells about two months post-transplant.

This clonotype was detected ten times or more. The antigen is undetermined. The origin of this receptor is a male patient aged 10 to 17 who had a stem cell transplant for acute lymphoblastic leukemia, so the T cells may come from the graft donor. The chain is built from TRBV4-1 and TRBJ2-3; D may match TRBD1 or TRBD2 (6 bases each). Sequencing was performed on PBMCs, mostly from graft donor cells, taken 180 days after TCRalphabeta/CD19-depleted stem cell transplant. Here the CDR3 reads CASSLALRGEARDTQYF. The CDR3 DNA reads as TGCGCCAGCAGCCTCGCCCTGAGGGGGGAAGCGCGAGATACGCAGTATTTT.